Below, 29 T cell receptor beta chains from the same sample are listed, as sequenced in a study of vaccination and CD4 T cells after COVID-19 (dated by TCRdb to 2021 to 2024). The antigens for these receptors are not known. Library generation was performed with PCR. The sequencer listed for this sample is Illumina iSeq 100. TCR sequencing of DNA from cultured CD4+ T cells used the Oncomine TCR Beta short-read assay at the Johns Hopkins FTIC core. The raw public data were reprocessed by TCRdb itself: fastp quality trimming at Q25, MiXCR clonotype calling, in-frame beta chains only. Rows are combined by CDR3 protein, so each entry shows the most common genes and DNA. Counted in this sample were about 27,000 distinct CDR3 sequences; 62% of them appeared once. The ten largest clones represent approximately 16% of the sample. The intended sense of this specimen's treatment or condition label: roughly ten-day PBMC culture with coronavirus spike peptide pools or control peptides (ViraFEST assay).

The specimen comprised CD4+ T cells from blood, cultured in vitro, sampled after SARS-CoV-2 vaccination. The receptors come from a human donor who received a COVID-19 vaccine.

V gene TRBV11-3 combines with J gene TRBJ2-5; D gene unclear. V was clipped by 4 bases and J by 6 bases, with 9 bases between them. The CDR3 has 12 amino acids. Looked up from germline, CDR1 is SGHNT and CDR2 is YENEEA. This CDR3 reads CASSSAEKTQYF. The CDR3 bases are TGTGCCAGCAGCTCGGCAGAAAAGACCCAGTACTTC.

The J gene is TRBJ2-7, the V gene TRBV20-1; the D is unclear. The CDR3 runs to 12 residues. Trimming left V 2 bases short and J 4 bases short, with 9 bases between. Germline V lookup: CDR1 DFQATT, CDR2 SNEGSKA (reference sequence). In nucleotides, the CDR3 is TGCAGTGCTAGAACGGTCCTGTACGAGCAGTACTTC. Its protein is CSARTVLYEQYF.

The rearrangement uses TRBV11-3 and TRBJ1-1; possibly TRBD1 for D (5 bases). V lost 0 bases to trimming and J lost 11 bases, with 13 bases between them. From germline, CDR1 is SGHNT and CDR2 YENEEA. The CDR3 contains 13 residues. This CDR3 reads CASSLDWSEGAFF. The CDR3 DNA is TGTGCCAGCAGCTTAGATTGGAGCGAGGGGGCTTTCTTT.

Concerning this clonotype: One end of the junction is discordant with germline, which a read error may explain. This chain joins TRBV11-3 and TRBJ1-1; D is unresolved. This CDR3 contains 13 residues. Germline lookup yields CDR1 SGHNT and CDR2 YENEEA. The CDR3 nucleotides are TGTGCCAGCAGCTTGGGCATGAACGCTGAAGCTTTCTTT. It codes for CASSLGMNAEAFF.

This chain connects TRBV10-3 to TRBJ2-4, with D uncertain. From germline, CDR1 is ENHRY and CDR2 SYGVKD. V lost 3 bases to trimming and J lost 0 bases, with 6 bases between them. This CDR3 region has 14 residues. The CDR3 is CAISDPPAKNIQYF. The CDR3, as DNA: TGTGCCATCAGTGACCCCCCAGCCAAAAACATTCAGTACTTC.

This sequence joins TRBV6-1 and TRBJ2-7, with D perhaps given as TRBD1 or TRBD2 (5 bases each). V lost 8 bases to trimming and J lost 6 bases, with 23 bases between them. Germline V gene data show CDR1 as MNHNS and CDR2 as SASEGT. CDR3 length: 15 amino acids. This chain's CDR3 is CASAGDLLAPVEQYF. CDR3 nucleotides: TGTGCCAGCGCTGGGGACCTATTAGCCCCCGTCGAGCAGTACTTC.

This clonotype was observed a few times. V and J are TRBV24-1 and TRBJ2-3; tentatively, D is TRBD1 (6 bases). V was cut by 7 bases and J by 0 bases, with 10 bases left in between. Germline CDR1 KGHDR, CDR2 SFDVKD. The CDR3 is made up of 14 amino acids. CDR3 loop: CATRSGTSTDTQYF. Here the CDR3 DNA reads TGTGCCACCAGGTCGGGGACAAGCACAGATACGCAGTATTTT.

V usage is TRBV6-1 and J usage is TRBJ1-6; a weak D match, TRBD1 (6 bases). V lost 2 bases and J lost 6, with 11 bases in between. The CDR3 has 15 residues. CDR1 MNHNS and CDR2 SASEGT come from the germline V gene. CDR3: CASSESQGGNSPLHF. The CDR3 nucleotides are TGTGCCAGCAGTGAATCACAGGGCGGTAATTCACCCCTCCACTTT.

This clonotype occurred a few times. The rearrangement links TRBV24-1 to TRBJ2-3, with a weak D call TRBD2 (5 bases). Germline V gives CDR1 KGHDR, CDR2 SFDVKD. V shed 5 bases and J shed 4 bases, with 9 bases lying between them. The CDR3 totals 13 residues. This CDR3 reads CATSGRAPDTQYF. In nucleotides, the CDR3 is TGTGCCACCAGTGGGCGGGCCCCAGATACGCAGTATTTT.

The CDR3 loop is CASGAGYSQPQHF. The CDR3 DNA follows: TGTGCTAGTGGAGCAGGGTATAGTCAGCCCCAGCATTTT. The chain couples TRBV12-5 to TRBJ1-5; TRBD1 is a possible D gene (5 bases). Germline CDR1 is LGHNT and CDR2 is FRNRAP. Trimming left V 6 bases short and J 6 bases short, with 12 bases between. The CDR3 length is 13 residues.

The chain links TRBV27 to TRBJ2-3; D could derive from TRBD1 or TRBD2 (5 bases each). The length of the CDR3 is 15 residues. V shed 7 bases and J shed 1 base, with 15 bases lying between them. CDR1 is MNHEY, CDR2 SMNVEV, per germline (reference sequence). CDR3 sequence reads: CASTIRDPRTDTQYF. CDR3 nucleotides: TGTGCCAGCACTATCCGGGACCCGCGCACAGATACGCAGTATTTT.

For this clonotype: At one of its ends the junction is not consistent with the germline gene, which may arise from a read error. The CDR3 DNA sequence: TGCGCCAGCAGCCATCGGATCGGGGGGGCAAATACTGAGGCTTTCTTT. Protein product: CASSHRIGGANTEAFF. This sequence joins TRBV4-1 and TRBJ1-1; tentative D call: TRBD1 (6 bases). CDR1 and CDR2 (germline): MGHRA, YSYEKL. The CDR3 has 16 residues.

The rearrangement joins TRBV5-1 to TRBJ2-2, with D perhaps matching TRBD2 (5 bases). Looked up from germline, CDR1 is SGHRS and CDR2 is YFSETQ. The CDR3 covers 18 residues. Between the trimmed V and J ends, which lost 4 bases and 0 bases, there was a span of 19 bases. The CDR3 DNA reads TGCGCCAGCAGCCCCACTGGAGGAGGTGGGTCGAACACCGGGGAGCTGTTTTTT. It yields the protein CASSPTGGGGSNTGELFF. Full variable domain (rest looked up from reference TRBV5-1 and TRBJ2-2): KAGVTQTPRYLIKTRGQQVTLSCSPISGHRSVSWYQQTPGQGLQFLFEYFSETQRNKGNFPGRFSGRQFSNSRSEMNVSTLELGDSALYLCASSPTGGGGSNTGELFFGEGSRLTVL.

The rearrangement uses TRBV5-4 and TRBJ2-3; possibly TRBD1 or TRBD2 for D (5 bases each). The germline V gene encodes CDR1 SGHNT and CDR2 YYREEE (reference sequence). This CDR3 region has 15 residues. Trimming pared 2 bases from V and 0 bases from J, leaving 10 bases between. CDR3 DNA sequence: TGTGCCAGCAGCTTCCGGGGACCTAGCACAGATACGCAGTATTTT. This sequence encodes CASSFRGPSTDTQYF. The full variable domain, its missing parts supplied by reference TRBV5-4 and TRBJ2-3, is ETGVTQSPTHLIKTRGQQVTLRCSSQSGHNTVSWYQQALGQGPQFIFQYYREEENGRGNFPPRFSGLQFPNYSSELNVNALELDDSALYLCASSFRGPSTDTQYFGPGTRLTVL.

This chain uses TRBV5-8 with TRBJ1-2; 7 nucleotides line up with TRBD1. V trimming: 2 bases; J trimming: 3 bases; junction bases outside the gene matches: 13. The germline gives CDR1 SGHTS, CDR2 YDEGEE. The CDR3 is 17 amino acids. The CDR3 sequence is CASSLRVGQARDYGYTF. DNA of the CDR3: TGTGCCAGCAGCTTACGCGTCGGACAGGCTAGAGACTATGGCTACACCTTC.

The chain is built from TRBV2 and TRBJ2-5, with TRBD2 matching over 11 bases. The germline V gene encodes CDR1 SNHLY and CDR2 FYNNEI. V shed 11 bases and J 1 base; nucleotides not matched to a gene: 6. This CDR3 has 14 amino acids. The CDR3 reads CAGKTSGVQETQYF. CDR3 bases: TGTGCCGGAAAGACTAGCGGGGTCCAAGAGACCCAGTACTTC.

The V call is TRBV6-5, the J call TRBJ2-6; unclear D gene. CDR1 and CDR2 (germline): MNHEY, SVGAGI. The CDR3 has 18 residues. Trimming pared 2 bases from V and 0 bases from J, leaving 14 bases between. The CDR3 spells CASSYGTASSSGANVLTF. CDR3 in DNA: TGTGCCAGCAGTTACGGTACAGCAAGTAGCTCTGGGGCCAACGTCCTGACTTTC.

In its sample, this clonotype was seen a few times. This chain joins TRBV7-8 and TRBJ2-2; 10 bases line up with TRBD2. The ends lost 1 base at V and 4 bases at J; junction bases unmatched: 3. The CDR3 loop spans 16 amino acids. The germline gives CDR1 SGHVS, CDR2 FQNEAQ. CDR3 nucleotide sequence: TGTGCCAGCAGCTTAGTTAGCGGGGGGATCACCGGGGAGCTGTTTTTT. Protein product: CASSLVSGGITGELFF.

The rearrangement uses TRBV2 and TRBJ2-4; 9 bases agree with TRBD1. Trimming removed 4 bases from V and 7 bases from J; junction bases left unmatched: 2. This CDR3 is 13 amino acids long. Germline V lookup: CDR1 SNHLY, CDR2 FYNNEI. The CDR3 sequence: CASSGDRENIQYF. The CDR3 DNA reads TGTGCCAGCAGTGGGGACAGGGAGAACATTCAGTACTTC.

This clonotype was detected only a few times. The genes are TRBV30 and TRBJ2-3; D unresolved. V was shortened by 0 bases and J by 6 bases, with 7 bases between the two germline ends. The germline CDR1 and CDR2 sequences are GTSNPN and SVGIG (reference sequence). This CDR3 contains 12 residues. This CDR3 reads CAWSVHGDTQYF. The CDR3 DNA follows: TGTGCCTGGAGTGTACACGGGGATACGCAGTATTTT.

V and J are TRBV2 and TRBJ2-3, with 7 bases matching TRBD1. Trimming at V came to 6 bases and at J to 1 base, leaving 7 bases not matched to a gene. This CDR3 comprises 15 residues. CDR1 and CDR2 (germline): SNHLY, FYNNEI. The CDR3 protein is CASSPDRARTDTQYF. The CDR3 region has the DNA TGTGCCAGCAGCCCTGACAGGGCCCGCACAGATACGCAGTATTTT.

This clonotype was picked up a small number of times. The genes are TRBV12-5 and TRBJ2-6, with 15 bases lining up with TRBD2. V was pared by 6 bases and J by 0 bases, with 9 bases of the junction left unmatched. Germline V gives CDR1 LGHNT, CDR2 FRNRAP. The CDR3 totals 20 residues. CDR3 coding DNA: TGTGCTAGTGGAGTTCCGGGACTAGCGGGGGGTTCCTCTGGGGCCAACGTCCTGACTTTC. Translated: CASGVPGLAGGSSGANVLTF.

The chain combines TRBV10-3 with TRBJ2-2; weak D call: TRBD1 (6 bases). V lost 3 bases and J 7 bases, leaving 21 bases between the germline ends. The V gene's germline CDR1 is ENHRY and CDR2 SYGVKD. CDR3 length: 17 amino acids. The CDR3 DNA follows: TGTGCCATCAGTGAAACTGGCAGGGGCCTGATGGGCGGGGAGCTGTTTTTT. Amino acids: CAISETGRGLMGGELFF.

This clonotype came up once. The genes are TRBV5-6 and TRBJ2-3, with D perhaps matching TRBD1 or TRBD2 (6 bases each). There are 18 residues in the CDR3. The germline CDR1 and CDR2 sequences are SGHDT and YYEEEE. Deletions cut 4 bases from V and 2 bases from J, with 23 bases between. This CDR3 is CASSLAWGLRNYTDTQYF. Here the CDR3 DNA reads TGTGCCAGCAGCCTAGCGTGGGGGCTTCGAAACTACACAGATACGCAGTATTTT.

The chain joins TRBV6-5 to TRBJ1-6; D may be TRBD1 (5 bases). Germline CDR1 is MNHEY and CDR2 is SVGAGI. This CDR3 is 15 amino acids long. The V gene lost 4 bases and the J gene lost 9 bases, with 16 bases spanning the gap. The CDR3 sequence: CASSSQRGLGSPLHF. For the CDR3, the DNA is TGTGCCAGCAGTTCGCAACGGGGGTTAGGTTCACCCCTCCACTTT.

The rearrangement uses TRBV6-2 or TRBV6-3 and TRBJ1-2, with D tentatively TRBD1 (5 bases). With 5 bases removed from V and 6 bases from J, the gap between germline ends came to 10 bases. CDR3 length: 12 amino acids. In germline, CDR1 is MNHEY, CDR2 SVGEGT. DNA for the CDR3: TGTGCCAGCAGTCAGGGATTCGATGGCTACACCTTC. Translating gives CASSQGFDGYTF.

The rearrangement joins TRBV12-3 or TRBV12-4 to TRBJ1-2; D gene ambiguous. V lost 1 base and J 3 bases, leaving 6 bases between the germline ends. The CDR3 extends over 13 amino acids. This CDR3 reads CASSLGSYYGYTF. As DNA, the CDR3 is TGTGCCAGCAGTTTAGGCAGTTACTATGGCTACACCTTC.

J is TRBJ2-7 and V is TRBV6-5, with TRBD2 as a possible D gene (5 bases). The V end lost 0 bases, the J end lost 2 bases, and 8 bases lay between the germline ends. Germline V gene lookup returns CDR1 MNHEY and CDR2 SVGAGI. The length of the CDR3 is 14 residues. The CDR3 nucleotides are TGTGCCAGCAGTTACTCAGGGAGTCCCTACGAGCAGTACTTC. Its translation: CASSYSGSPYEQYF.

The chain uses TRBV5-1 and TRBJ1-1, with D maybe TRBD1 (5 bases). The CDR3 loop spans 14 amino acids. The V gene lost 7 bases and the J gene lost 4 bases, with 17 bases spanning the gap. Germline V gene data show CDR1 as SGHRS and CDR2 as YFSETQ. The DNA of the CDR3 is TGCGCCAGCGGGAGCGGGGGGGTGAGCACTGAAGCTTTCTTT. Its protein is CASGSGGVSTEAFF. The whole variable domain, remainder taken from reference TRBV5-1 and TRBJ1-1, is KAGVTQTPRYLIKTRGQQVTLSCSPISGHRSVSWYQQTPGQGLQFLFEYFSETQRNKGNFPGRFSGRQFSNSRSEMNVSTLELGDSALYLCASGSGGVSTEAFFGQGTRLTVV.